The 3 T cell receptor beta chains below all came from one sample that was sequenced in a study of molecular identifiers for immune sequencing clone quantification. TCRdb reprocessed the PCR reads via MiXCR and lists one record per CDR3 protein. The table lists about 510,000 distinct CDR3 sequences, 20% to 25% of them singletons. The sample taken for sequencing was naive CD8+ T cells from blood, with Jurkat cell RNA spiked in. As to subset: FACS-sorted CD8+CD4-CCR7+CD45RA+ naive T cells. The receptors originated from a human donor in good health. Some libraries in this study had Jurkat cell RNA spiked in.

With regard to this clonotype: The CDR3 does not close with the conserved phenylalanine or tryptophan, likely indicating a read error. The chain has TRBV5-6 and TRBJ1-6; unclear D gene. V was shortened by 0 bases and J by 7 bases, with 14 bases between the two germline ends. The germline V gene has CDR1 SGHDT and CDR2 YYEEEE. This CDR3 comprises 16 residues. The CDR3 loop reads CASSLGVQPFNSPLHS. CDR3 in DNA: TGTGCCAGCAGCTTGGGAGTTCAACCTTTCAATTCACCCCTCCACTCT.

This clonotype was recorded a few times. This rearrangement joins TRBV12-3 or TRBV12-4 to TRBJ2-1, with 9 bases aligning to TRBD1. The J segment lost 3 bases and the V segment lost 10 bases, leaving 10 bases of the junction unmatched. The CDR3 spans 15 residues. DNA of the CDR3: TGTGCCATTTCCCCCGGGACAGGGCACTACAATGAGCAGTTCTTC. Encoded protein: CAISPGTGHYNEQFF.

The J gene is TRBJ1-4, the V gene TRBV7-2; possibly TRBD1 for D (5 bases). The length of the CDR3 is 13 residues. Trimming removed 5 bases from V and 12 bases from J, with 16 bases in between. The germline CDR1 and CDR2 sequences are SGHTA and FQGNSA. DNA of the CDR3: TGTGCCAGCAGCCCCATCGGGGACGGAGAACTGTTTTTT. The encoded protein is CASSPIGDGELFF.